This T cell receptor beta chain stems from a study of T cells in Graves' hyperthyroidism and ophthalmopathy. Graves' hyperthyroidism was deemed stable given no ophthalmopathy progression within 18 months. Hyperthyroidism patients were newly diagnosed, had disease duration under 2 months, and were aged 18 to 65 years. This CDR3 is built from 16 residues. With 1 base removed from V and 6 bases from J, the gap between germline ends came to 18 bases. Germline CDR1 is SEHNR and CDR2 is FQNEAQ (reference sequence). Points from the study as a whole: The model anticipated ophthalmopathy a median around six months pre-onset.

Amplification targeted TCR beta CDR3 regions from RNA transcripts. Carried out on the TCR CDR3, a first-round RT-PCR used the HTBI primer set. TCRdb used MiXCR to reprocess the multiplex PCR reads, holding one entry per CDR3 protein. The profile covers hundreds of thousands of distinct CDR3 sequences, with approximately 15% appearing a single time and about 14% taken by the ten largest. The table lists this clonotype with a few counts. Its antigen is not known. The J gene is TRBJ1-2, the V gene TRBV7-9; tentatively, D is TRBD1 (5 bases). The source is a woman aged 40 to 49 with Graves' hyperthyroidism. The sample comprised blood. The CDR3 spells CASSLDRQGDSDGYTF. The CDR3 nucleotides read TGTGCCAGCAGCTTAGATCGACAAGGGGACTCGGATGGCTACACCTTC.